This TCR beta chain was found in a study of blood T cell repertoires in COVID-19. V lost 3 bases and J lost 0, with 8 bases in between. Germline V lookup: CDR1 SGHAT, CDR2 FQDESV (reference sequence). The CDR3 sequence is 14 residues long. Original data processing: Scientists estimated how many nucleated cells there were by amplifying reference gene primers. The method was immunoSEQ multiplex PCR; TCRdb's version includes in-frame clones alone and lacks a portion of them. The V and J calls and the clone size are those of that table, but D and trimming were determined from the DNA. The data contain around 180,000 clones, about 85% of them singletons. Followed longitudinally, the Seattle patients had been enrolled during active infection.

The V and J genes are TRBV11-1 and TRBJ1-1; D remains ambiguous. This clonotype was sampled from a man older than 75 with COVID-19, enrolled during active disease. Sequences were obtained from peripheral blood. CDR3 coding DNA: TGTGCCAGCAGCTTGCGTAGCTTGAACACTGAAGCTTTCTTT. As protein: CASSLRSLNTEAFF. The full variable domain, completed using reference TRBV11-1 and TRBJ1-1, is EAEVAQSPRYKITEKSQAVAFWCDPISGHATLYWYRQILGQGPELLVQFQDESVVDDSQLPKDRFSAERLKGVDSTLKIQPAELGDSAMYLCASSLRSLNTEAFFGQGTRLTVV.